The clone carrying this T cell receptor beta chain has ten or more counts. This entry is derived from a study of T cells in Graves' hyperthyroidism and ophthalmopathy. Template material for amplifying TCR beta CDR3 regions consisted of RNA transcripts. The TCR CDR3 first-round RT-PCR relied on the HTBI primer set. Each CDR3 protein gets one entry after TCRdb re-called the multiplex PCR reads with MiXCR. This sample has roughly 200,000 distinct CDR3 sequences, with 18% found just once. Hyperthyroidism patients were newly diagnosed, had disease duration under 2 months, and were aged 18 to 65 years. PBMCs were obtained from about 10 ml fresh peripheral blood. V lost 1 base to trimming and J lost 0 bases, with 8 bases between them. There are 15 residues in the CDR3. The germline V gene encodes CDR1 SGHTA and CDR2 FQGNSA.

Sequencing was done on a sample of blood. This chain links TRBV7-2 with TRBJ2-3; unclear D gene. The TCR was taken from a man between 40 and 49 years old with Graves' hyperthyroidism. The CDR3: CASSLGLGSTDTQYF. For the CDR3, the DNA is TGTGCCAGCAGCTTAGGGCTGGGCAGCACAGATACGCAGTATTTT.